This T cell receptor beta chain was recovered during a study of blood T cell repertoires in COVID-19. Across the whole study: Whether acute or convalescent, the COVID-19 samples came from the United States, Italy and Spain. The cDNA or gDNA used as material had been derived from T cells, B-cell-depleted T cells, or PBMCs.

The length of the CDR3 is 17 residues. Looked up from germline, CDR1 is LGHNA and CDR2 is YNFKEQ. V lost 1 base and J 0 bases, leaving 13 bases between the germline ends. Authors' analysis steps: Estimated nucleated cell counts came from reference gene primer amplification. Sequenced by immunoSEQ multiplex PCR; TCRdb stores in-frame clones only, minus some. Clonal size and the V and J genes are those of that table, whereas D and trimming came from the DNA. The sample records 75,000 to 80,000 clones, around nine tenths being singletons. The specimen sequenced was peripheral blood. The sequence derives from a human donor in a cohort sampled during active COVID-19. The V and J genes are TRBV4-2 and TRBJ1-5; D is possibly TRBD1 (6 bases). CDR3 DNA sequence: TGTGCCAGCAGCCAAGCCGAATCGGGACATAGCAATCAGCCCCAGCATTTT. It encodes CASSQAESGHSNQPQHF.